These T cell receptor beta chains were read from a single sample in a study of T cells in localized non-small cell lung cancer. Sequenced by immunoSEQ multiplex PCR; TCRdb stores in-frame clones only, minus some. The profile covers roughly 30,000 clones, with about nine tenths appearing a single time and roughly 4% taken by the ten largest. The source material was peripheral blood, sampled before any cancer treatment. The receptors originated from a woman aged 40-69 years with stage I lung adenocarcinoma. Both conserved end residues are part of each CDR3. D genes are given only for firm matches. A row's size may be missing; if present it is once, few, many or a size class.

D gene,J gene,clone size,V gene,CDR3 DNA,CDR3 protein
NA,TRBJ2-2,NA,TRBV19,TGTGCCAGTACTCCCGGTTCTCCAACGAACACCGGGGAGCTGTTTTTT,CASTPGSPTNTGELFF
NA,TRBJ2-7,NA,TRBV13,TGTGCCAGCAGCTTAAGGTCCTTCGCCTACGAGCAGTACTTC,CASSLRSFAYEQYF
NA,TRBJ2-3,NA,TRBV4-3,TGCGCCAGCAGCCAGGCTGATCTGGCGGGCCTCGCAAGCACAGATACGCAGTATTTT,CASSQADLAGLASTDTQYF
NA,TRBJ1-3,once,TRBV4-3,TGCGCCAGCAGCCAAGATCTATCTGGAAACACCATATATTTT,CASSQDLSGNTIYF
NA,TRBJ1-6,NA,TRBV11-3,TGTGCCAGCAGCTTAGTACCGCCTAATTCACCCCTCCACTTT,CASSLVPPNSPLHF
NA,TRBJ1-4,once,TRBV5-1,TGCGCCAGCAGCACCGAACGGTACCCTAATGAAAAACTGTTTTTT,CASSTERYPNEKLFF
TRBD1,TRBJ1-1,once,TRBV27,TGTGCCAGCAGTCACACACAGGGGGGATCTGGGCGAGCTTTCTTT,CASSHTQGGSGRAFF
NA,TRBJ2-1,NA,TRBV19,TGTGCCAGTAGTATAGGGACGGCGCCCTACAATGAGCAGTTCTTC,CASSIGTAPYNEQFF
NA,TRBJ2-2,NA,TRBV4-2,TGTGCCAGCAGCCAAGAGGCATCCCAGGGCGCCGGGGAGCTGTTTTTT,CASSQEASQGAGELFF
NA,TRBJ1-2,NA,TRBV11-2,TGTGCCAGCAGCTGGGGAGGGACCCGCGCGTGGGGCTACACCTTC,CASSWGGTRAWGYTF
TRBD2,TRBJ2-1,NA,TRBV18,TGTGCCAGCTCACCGGTGACTAGCGGGGGTAACAATGAGCAGTTCTTC,CASSPVTSGGNNEQFF
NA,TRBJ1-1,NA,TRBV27,TGTGCCAGCGGCCGGGGAGAAGCTTTCTTT,CASGRGEAFF
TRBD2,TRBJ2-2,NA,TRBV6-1,TGTGCCAGCATCCCTAGCGGGGAGGCCGGGGAGCTGTTTTTT,CASIPSGEAGELFF
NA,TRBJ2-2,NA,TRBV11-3,TGTGCCAGCAGCTTAGCTACGGTGAACACCGGGGAGCTGTTTTTT,CASSLATVNTGELFF
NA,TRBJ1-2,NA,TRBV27,TGTGCCAGCAGTCACCTCCGGGAGGAAGGGTACTATGGCTACACCTTC,CASSHLREEGYYGYTF
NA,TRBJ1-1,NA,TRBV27,TGTGCCAGCAGTTTTGGGGGTGCAGCGTACACTGAAGCTTTCTTT,CASSFGGAAYTEAFF
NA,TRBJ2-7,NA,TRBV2,TGTGCCAGCAGTGAATCCCCGAGGCGGGACAGAGATTACGAGCAGTACTTC,CASSESPRRDRDYEQYF
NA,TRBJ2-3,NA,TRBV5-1,TGCGCCAGCAGCTTGGCAGTCGGGGGTAGGGCATCCACAGATACGCAGTATTTT,CASSLAVGGRASTDTQYF
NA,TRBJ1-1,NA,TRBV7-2,TGTGCCAGCAGCTTGGGTCGTGTAAACACTGAAGCTTTCTTT,CASSLGRVNTEAFF
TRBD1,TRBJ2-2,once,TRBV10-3,TGTGCCATCAGTGAGTCTAGGACAGGGGGCCTTCCGAACACCGGGGAGCTGTTTTTT,CAISESRTGGLPNTGELFF
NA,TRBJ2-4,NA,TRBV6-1,TGTGCCAGCAGGCCTATAACCACAGCAGTGGACATTCAGTACTTC,CASRPITTAVDIQYF
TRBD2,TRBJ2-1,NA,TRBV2,TGTGCCAGCACAGGACTAGCGGGGCCCAATGAGCAGTTCTTC,CASTGLAGPNEQFF
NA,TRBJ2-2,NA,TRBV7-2,TGTGCCAGCAGCTCCCGCAATTGGGGCGTCACCGGGGAGCTGTTTTTT,CASSSRNWGVTGELFF
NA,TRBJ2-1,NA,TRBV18,TGTGCCAGCTCACCGGGGTGGAATTCCTACAATGAGCAGTTCTTC,CASSPGWNSYNEQFF
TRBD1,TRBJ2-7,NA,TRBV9,TGTGCCAGCAGCCTCGGGACAGCCGCCTACGAGCAGTACTTC,CASSLGTAAYEQYF
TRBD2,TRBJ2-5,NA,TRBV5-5,TGTGCCAGCAGTTCCCCTAAAGGACTAGCGGGGGGAGAGACCCAGTACTTC,CASSSPKGLAGGETQYF
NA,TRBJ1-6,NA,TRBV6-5,TGTGCCACCCAGGGAAGCTCCTATAATTCACCCCTCCACTTT,CATQGSSYNSPLHF
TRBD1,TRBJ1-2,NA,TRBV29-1,TGCAGCGTTATGACAGGGACCTATGGCTACACCTTC,CSVMTGTYGYTF
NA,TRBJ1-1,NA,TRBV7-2,TGTGCCAGCAGCTTAGGATTTGAACAGCCCAGAGCTTTCTTT,CASSLGFEQPRAFF
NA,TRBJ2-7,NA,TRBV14,TGTGCCAGCAGCCCCCGGGACAACTCCTACGAGCAGTACTTC,CASSPRDNSYEQYF
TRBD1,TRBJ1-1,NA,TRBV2,TGTGCCAGCAGCACAGGGGGCAGGCTGGGCAACACTGAAGCTTTCTTT,CASSTGGRLGNTEAFF
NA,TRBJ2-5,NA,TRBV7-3,TGTGCCAGCAGCTTAAACGCCGGGGTCTGGGGAGAGACCCAGTACTTC,CASSLNAGVWGETQYF
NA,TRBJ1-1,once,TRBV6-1,TGTGCCAGCAGTGCACACCTACAGGGAGGGAACACTGAAGCTTTCTTT,CASSAHLQGGNTEAFF
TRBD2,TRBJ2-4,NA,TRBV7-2,TGTGCCAGCAGCTTGAGAGGACTAGCGGGGGCGAACAAAAACATTCAGTACTTC,CASSLRGLAGANKNIQYF